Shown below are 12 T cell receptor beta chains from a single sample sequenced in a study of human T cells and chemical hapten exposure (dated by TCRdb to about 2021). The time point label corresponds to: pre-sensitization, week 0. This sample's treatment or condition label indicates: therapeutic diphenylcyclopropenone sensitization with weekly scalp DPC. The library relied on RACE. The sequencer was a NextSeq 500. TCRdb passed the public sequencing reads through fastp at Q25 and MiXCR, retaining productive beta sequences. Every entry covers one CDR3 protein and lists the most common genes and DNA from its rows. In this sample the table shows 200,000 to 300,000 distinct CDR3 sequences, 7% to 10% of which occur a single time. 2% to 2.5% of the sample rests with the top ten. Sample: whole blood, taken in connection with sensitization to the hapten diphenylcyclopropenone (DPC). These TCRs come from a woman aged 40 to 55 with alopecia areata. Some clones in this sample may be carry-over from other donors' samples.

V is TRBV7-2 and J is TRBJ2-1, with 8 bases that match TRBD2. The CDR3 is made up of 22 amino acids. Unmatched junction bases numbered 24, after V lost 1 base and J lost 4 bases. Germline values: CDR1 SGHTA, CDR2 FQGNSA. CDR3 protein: CASSLVRLAGGQGSSYYNEQFF. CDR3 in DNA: TGTGCCAGCAGCTTAGTTAGGCTGGCGGGGGGCCAAGGGTCTAGCTATTACAATGAGCAGTTCTTC.

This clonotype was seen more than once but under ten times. DNA of the CDR3: TGTGCCAGCCGGACAGGGGCCGCGACTGAGCAGTTCTTC. It yields the protein CASRTGAATEQFF. The rearrangement links TRBV2 to TRBJ2-1, with 9 bases aligning to TRBD1. Germline V gene sequence: CDR1 SNHLY, CDR2 FYNNEI. V gave up 8 bases and J gave up 9 bases; unmatched junction bases: 8. CDR3 length: 13 residues.

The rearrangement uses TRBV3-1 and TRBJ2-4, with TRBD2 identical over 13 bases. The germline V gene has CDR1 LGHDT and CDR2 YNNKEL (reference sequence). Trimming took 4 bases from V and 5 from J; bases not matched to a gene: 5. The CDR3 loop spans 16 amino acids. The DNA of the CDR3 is TGTGCCAGCAGCCCGCGGACTAGCGGGAGCCAAAACATTCAGTACTTC. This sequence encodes CASSPRTSGSQNIQYF.

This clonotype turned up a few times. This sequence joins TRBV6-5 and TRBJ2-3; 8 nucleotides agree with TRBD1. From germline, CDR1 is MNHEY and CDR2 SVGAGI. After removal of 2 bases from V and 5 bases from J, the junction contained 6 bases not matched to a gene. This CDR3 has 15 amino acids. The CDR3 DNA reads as TGTGCCAGCAGTTACCAGACAGGGGCCAAAGATACGCAGTATTTT. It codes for CASSYQTGAKDTQYF.

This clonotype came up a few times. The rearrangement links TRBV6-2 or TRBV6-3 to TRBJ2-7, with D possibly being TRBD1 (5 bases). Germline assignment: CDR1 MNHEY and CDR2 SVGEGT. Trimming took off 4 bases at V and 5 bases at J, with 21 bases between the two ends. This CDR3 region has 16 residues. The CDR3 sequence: CASSSLDRRSAHEQYF. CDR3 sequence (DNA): TGTGCCAGCAGTTCGTTAGACAGACGGTCTGCCCACGAGCAGTACTTC.

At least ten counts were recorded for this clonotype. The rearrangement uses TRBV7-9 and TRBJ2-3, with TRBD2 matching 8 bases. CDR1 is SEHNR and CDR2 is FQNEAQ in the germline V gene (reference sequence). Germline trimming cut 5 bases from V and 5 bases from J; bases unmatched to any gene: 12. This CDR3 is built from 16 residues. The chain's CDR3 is CASSRREREMGDTQYF. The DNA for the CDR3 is TGTGCCAGCAGCCGTAGGGAGCGGGAGATGGGAGATACGCAGTATTTT.

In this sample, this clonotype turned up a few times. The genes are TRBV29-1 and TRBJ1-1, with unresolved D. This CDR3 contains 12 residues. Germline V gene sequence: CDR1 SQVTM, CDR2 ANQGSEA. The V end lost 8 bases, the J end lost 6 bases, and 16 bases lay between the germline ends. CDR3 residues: CSSTRVEAEAFF. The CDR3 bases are TGCAGCTCGACCCGGGTTGAGGCTGAAGCTTTCTTT. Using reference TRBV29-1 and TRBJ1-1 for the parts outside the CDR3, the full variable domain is SAVISQKPSRDICQRGTSLTIQCQVDSQVTMMFWYRQQPGQSLTLIATANQGSEATYESGFVIDKFPISRPNLTFSTLTVSNMSPEDSSIYLCSSTRVEAEAFFGQGTRLTVV.

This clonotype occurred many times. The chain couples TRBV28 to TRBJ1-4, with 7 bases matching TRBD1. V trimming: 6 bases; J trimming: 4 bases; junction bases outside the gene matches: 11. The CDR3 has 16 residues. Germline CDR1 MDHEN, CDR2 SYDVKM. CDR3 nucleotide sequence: TGTGCCAGCAGCTCGGGACAGAGTAGCTTTAATGAAAAACTGTTTTTT. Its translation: CASSSGQSSFNEKLFF.

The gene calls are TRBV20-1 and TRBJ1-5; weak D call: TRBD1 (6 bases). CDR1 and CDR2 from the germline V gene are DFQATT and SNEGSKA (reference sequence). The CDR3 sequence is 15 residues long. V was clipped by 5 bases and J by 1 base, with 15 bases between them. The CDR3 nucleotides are TGCAGTGCTCAACAGGGTTGGGAAAGCAATCAGCCCCAGCATTTT. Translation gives CSAQQGWESNQPQHF.

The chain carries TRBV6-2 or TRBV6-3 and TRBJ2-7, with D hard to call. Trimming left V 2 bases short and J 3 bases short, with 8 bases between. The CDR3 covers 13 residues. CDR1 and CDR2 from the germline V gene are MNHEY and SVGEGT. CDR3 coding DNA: TGTGCCAGCAGTTACGGGCATCTCTACGAGCAGTACTTC. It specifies CASSYGHLYEQYF.

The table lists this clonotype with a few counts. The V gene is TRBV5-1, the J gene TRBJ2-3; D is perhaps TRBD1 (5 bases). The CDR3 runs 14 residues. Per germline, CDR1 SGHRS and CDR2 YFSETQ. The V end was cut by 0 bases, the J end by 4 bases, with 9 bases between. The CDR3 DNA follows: TGCGCCAGCAGCTTGGTTGCCAGGGCAGATACGCAGTATTTT. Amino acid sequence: CASSLVARADTQYF. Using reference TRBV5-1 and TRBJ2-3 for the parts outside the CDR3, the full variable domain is KAGVTQTPRYLIKTRGQQVTLSCSPISGHRSVSWYQQTPGQGLQFLFEYFSETQRNKGNFPGRFSGRQFSNSRSEMNVSTLELGDSALYLCASSLVARADTQYFGPGTRLTVL.

As DNA, the CDR3 is TGTGCCAGCAGCTTAGACGGGCTAGCGGGAGCCAGCGAGCAGTTCTTC. Encoded protein: CASSLDGLAGASEQFF. The chain links TRBV13 to TRBJ2-1; 10 bases match TRBD2. The CDR3 runs 16 residues. V lost 1 base, J lost 10 bases, and 10 bases stayed unmatched. Per the germline V gene, CDR1 is PRHDT and CDR2 is FYEKMQ (reference sequence).